This T cell receptor beta chain is drawn from a study of identical twins' blood T cells. Reared together, all three twin pairs probably met the same infectious agents and vaccines. The CDR3 covers 16 residues. The germline CDR1 and CDR2 sequences are ENHRY and SYGVKD. Between the trimmed V and J ends, which lost 2 bases and 4 bases, there was a span of 14 bases. Both ends of each TCR cDNA library bore sample-specific barcodes. TCRdb re-derived calls from the 5' RACE reads in MiXCR, one entry per CDR3 protein. The sample yields 350,000 to 450,000 distinct CDR3 sequences, roughly 27% seen once. The J gene is TRBJ2-2, the V gene TRBV10-3; no firm D call. The source material was PBMCs. The TCR originated in a woman aged 18-55 years in good health. In DNA, the CDR3 is TGTGCCATCAGTGAGGCCCGGACCTCGACCACCGGGGAGCTGTTTTTT. Protein: CAISEARTSTTGELFF.